The TCR beta chain under discussion was sequenced for a study of cytotoxic CD8 clonotypes in ibrutinib-treated CLL. Looking at the study overall: Of a cohort that held 11 relapsed/refractory and around 16 treatment-naive patients, around 18 were IGHV unmutated.

The CDR3 has 13 residues. The V gene's germline CDR1 is MGHDK and CDR2 SYGVNS. V was clipped by 2 bases and J by 5 bases, with 9 bases between them. Depths of 1 in 200,000 to 1 in 1 million T cells were the sequencing target. Produced via immunoSEQ multiplex PCR; TCRdb's table is partial and in-frame only. The sample gives roughly 200,000 clones, 75% to 85% of which show up once; around 10% is in the top ten. The input for sequencing was PBMCs, taken after 12 months of ibrutinib treatment. This rearrangement joins TRBV25-1 to TRBJ1-1, with TRBD1 as a possible D gene (5 bases). This receptor was taken from a human donor with chronic lymphocytic leukemia. In DNA form, the CDR3 reads TGTGCCAGCAGTGAACAGTGGGGGACTGAAGCTTTCTTT. It yields the protein CASSEQWGTEAFF.